This TCR beta chain was captured by sequencing in a study of CD4 and CD8 cells across lung adenocarcinoma regions. Localized lung adenocarcinoma, a non-small cell lung cancer, affected the donors. MiXCR, applied by TCRdb to the PCR reads, yields one record per CDR3 protein. This repertoire shows some 10,000 distinct CDR3 sequences, 45% to 60% found once; its top ten account for roughly a third. The clonotype originates from a male donor with lung adenocarcinoma. The CD4 and CD8 labels of this study may be unreliable. Sequencing was done on a sample of CD8+ T cells from the margin of a lung tumor.

The CDR3: CASSQVVGRRVVDEQYF. CDR3 in DNA: TGTGCCAGCAGCCAAGTGGTGGGGCGCAGGGTCGTAGACGAGCAGTACTTC. This chain joins TRBV14 and TRBJ2-7, with D perhaps matching TRBD1 (5 bases). With 1 base removed from V and 5 bases from J, the gap between germline ends came to 21 bases. This CDR3 contains 17 residues. From germline, CDR1 is SGHDN and CDR2 FVKESK.